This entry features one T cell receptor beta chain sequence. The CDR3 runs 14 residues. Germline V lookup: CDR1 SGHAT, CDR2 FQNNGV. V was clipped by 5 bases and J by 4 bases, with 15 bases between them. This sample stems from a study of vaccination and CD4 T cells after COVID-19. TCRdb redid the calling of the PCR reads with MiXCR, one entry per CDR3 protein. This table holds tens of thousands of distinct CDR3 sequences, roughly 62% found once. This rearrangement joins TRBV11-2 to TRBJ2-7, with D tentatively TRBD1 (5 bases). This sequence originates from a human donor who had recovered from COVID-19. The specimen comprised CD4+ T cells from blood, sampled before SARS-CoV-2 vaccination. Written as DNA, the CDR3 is TGTGCCAGCAGCGCGTCAGGGAATCGGTACGAGCAGTACTTC. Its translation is CASSASGNRYEQYF.